Reported below is one TCR beta chain. Its antigen target is currently unknown. The sample holds no much larger clone one base away, and base qualities are not on file. The cohort comprised 550 to 700 healthy bone marrow donors. At the time of sampling, every cohort member was nominally healthy, though immune exposures that went unrecorded were likely present. The donor tested CMV seropositive, placing the donor among the 290 or so seropositive members of the cohort. A peripheral blood sample was collected from each donor, and TCR beta sequencing was performed on peripheral blood mononuclear cells. Genomic DNA extraction from the blood cell samples was performed with the Qiagen DNeasy Blood Extraction Kit. The record originates from a study of cytomegalovirus exposure and HLA in healthy donors (dated by TCRdb to about 2017). Regarding the complete study: An earlier analysis of some 550 of the donors reported 250 to 350 Gb of sequence data and roughly 100 million unique TCR beta sequences from about 200 million T cells. The genetic ancestry cluster associated with self-reported Caucasian donors included 80% to 90% of the 300 to 450 genotyped donors. Genome-wide SNP genotypes for about 60% of the roughly 700 donors were used in a later genetic analysis, which treated that subset as a discovery cohort. In the later analysis, no new phenotypic data were used to find candidate immune exposures; instead, reliance was placed on TCR beta sequences and their occurrence across donors. Besides the first cohort of approximately 710 subjects, a separate validation cohort made up of 120 different subjects was used. An earlier analysis of approximately 630 of the donors applied high-throughput TCR beta sequencing to assess whether each TCR beta V gene segment acted as functional or pseudogenic. The T cell repertoires of around 730 subjects were profiled by immunosequencing and related to cytomegalovirus serostatus. Among about 390 genotyped donors of the cohort, an average of around 240,000 unique TCR beta nucleotide sequences were sequenced per donor, around a sixth of them non-productive. About 300 gigabases of sequencing data and tens of millions of unique TCR sequences were included in an early release covering around 650 HLA-typed donors. The aim of the study was to test whether cataloging public T cell receptors could identify signatures of past pathogen exposure. To predict cytomegalovirus infection status, the study combined high-throughput TCR immunosequencing, statistical association of individual TCRs with disease status, and machine learning. Donor age, sex, ethnicity and CMV serostatus were compiled alongside the repertoire data. All discovery cohort repertoires had been generated on a single sequencing platform. Class I and class II HLA loci were covered by the typing at four-digit resolution. A later analysis re-analyzed previously published TCR beta repertoires from 666 donors and added high-resolution HLA genotyping to study TCR occurrence patterns. Roughly five DR-DQ haplotypes were treated as single units for association and clustering because of strong linkage in the cohort. The number of typed donors differed by locus: roughly 620-630 for A, B, C, DRB1 and DQB1; some 500 for DQA1; approximately 600 for DPA1; and 450 to 480 for DPB1.

The germline V gene sets CDR1 to WSHSY and CDR2 to SAAADI. Taken from cysteine to phenylalanine, the CDR3 has 11 residues. Only the CDR3 part of the read is kept: 33 bases, read in frame from the first base. The V and J ends are trimmed by 6 bases and 5 bases, leaving 8 bases between them. What the work shows at the level of the full study, not this receptor alone: Because some donors lacked HLA typing at each locus, the association tests relied only on the typed subset. A cluster of highly shared sequence variants was judged likely to represent a technical artifact of the sequencing pipeline. Most CMV-associated TCR beta chains appeared to be HLA-restricted in a later analysis, and the HLA associations seemed to be driven largely by CMV exposure. Immune exposure information for the cohort was limited to CMV serostatus. Broadly in line with IMGT annotations, most TCR beta V segments showed up in productive rearrangements about 90% or about 30% of the time in an earlier analysis of several hundred of the donors. Over 15 rarely observed V segments, including chromosome 9 orphons, were excluded from the earlier analysis of a few hundred of the donors because counts were too low. In vitro tests confirmed that a few of the cytomegalovirus-associated TCR beta chains recognize cytomegalovirus antigens. Most TCR sequences were seen in very few donors, while some public TCRs were found in many individuals. Roughly uniform sequencing depth across donors was assumed in presence/absence analyses, although this assumption may not hold. A later genetic analysis associated a missense DCLRE1C variant with V-gene and J-gene trimming of TCR beta chains, and an independent cohort replicated the association. In this cohort, only TCR beta chains were sequenced, and detectable features were limited by the absence of alpha or paired-chain data. Linkage disequilibrium might explain the correlated functional status among segregating V segments, but an unknown experimental factor could not be ruled out. Specific HLA alleles were associated with 15,000 to 20,000 TCR beta sequences at a false discovery rate of 0.05 in a later analysis. According to a later analysis, TCR association rates differed among HLA loci, with DRB1 alleles showing the most associated TCRs and HLA-C alleles showing the fewest. The authors suggested that the approach could potentially be generalized to other disease states and immunological phenotypes. The classifier was reported to diagnose cytomegalovirus status with high specificity and sensitivity in both the original and validation cohorts. Compared with equally common non-associated chains, HLA-associated TCR beta chains in a later analysis were more clonally expanded and had lower generation probabilities. Because the 87-base-pair reads could not distinguish some IMGT-functional V segments, including TRBV6-2 and TRBV6-3, those segments were excluded. A later analysis reported that several top co-occurrence clusters appeared linked to parvovirus B19, influenza, CMV and Epstein-Barr virus. When HLA alleles, especially DR and DQ, strongly co-occurred, attributing TCR associations to individual alleles was difficult. The study gave a list of some 150 TCR beta chains associated with cytomegalovirus. Compared with the roughly 670-donor mean, donors in an Asian-associated ancestry cluster had fewer N-insertions in productive TCRs, according to a later genetic analysis. A further reported finding was that TCR beta sequences accurately predicted the HLA-A and HLA-B alleles for most subjects in the first cohort.

The protocol used for the library was the immunoSEQ multiplex PCR assay. A mixture of 60 forward primers for TCR Vbeta segments and 13 reverse primers for TCR Jbeta segments was used in the multiplex PCR. A multiplex PCR assay on genomic DNA amplified the CDR3 region of rearranged TCR beta genes. The Illumina HiSeq System was used to sequence the amplified TCR beta libraries as 87-base-pair reads. The published analysis was carried out like this. A later analysis counted tens of millions of unique TCR beta chains across the 650 to 700 repertoires, and roughly 10 million of these chains were shared by at least two donors. Raw reads were error-corrected and collapsed into unique sequences by a nearest-neighbor algorithm in which closely related sequences were merged to remove PCR and sequencing errors. Alignment of CDR3 sequences to IMGT reference sequences was used to assign V, D and J gene segments. For a sequence to be retained, a match of at least six nucleotides to both a V gene segment and a J gene segment was required. A rearrangement counted as productive if the CDR3 had no stop codons and remained in frame with V and J, and every other rearrangement counted as non-productive. CDR3 was defined by IMGT convention, running from the second conserved V-encoded cysteine to the conserved J-encoded phenylalanine. In an earlier analysis of around 600 of the donors, sequences lacking an unambiguous match to a single V gene segment were excluded. An earlier analysis of some 500 of the donors classified V segments as functional when productive rearrangements were above 56.7% and as segregating when the standard deviation between donors was above 5%. To diagnose cytomegalovirus status from the catalog of TCR beta chain sequences, a statistical classification framework was built. In a later analysis, V and J genes were assigned by comparing TCR nucleotide sequences against IMGT/GENE-DB human TR gene sequences. The TCRdist pipeline was used in a later analysis to assign CDR3 sequences and most-parsimonious VDJ recombination scenarios. In a later analysis, each TCR beta chain was defined by its CDR3 amino acid sequence together with its V-gene family, and reads without a unique V-gene family were excluded. As a way to deal with suspected cross-contamination and a sequencing artifact, a later analysis dropped approximately 590 nucleotide sequences that were highly shared and had low generation probability. A later analysis calculated a clonal expansion index for each public chain from normalized within-repertoire ranks of inferred template counts. A later analysis computed generation probabilities with a VDJ recombination model fitted to out-of-frame rearrangements, and checked the results against IGoR. Hypergeometric tests were used in a later analysis to score TCR-TCR, TCR-HLA and TCR-CMV co-occurrence, with a repertoire-size bias correction applied to the TCR pairs. In a later analysis, false discovery rates were estimated by permuting HLA or CMV assignments 20 times. In a later analysis, co-occurring TCRs were grouped using DBSCAN, and TCRdist sequence similarity was added for clustering within HLA-allele-positive subsets. For co-occurrence clustering, repertoires with fewer than 30,000 or more than 120,000 public chains were excluded, along with roughly 5 repertoires with anomalous nucleotide sharing. This is the immuneACCESS table as TCRdb keeps it, with only in-frame sequences that have V and J called. A part of the clones is gone; compared with another copy, unresolved V genes explain less than half, and the rest is unexplained. V and J calls and clone size are copied from that table; D and trimming were computed from the DNA. The sample includes some 140,000 clones, with 70% to 90% observed a single time. Around 5.6% of the sample lies in the top ten.

The receptor was derived from a middle-aged woman in good health and CMV-seropositive. The sequencing sample was made of PBMCs. The sequence links TRBV10-2 to TRBJ2-7, and possibly TRBD2, on 5 matching bases. DNA sequence: TGCGCCAGCAGCCGGGGAAACGAGCAGTACTTC. Translated, this is CASSRGNEQYF.